This TCR beta chain was sequenced during a study of T cell repertoires in cytomegalovirus infection. Study-level background: HLA-B-restricted CMV epitopes that are well studied were used alongside recently identified HLA-C-restricted ones. Indications of both CMV infection and matching HLA type were provided by public TCR beta signatures.

With 5 bases clipped from V and 7 bases from J, the junction kept 4 bases outside the gene matches. The CDR3 loop spans 14 amino acids. The germline gives CDR1 SGHTA, CDR2 FQGNSA. The sample holds a few counts of this clonotype. Its matching antigen is unknown. Regarding the study as a whole: The response measured ex vivo was dominated by TCR beta clonotypes (HLA-C-restricted and CMV-specific).

TCRdb reanalysed the reads using MiXCR and keeps one entry per CDR3 protein. This table has approximately 500,000 distinct CDR3 sequences, 33% appearing once. This clonotype was sampled from a human donor in good health (CMV status not recorded). Some clones in this sample may be carry-over from other donors' samples. Specimen: cultured PBMCs, collected from culture after CMV antigen stimulation. V gene TRBV7-2 combines with J gene TRBJ1-4; 10 nucleotides line up with TRBD1. CDR3 residues: CASSQDRGREKLFF. The CDR3 coding sequence is TGTGCCAGCAGCCAAGACAGGGGGCGTGAAAAACTGTTTTTT.